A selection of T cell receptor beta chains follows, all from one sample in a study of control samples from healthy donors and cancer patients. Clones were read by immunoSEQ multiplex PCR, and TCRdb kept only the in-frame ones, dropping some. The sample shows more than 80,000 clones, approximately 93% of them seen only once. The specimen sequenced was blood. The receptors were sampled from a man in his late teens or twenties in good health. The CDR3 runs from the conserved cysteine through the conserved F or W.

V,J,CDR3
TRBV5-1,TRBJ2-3,CASSPGGPDTQYF
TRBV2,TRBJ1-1,CATPKLVLENTEAFF
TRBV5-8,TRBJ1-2,CASRPLDRERSYTF
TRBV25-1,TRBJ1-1,CASSEWAGAPEAFF
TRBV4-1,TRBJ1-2,CASSHIQGNGGYTF
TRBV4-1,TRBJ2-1,CASSPRDRGLDEQFF
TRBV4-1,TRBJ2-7,CASSPLPGLAKLAPYEQYF
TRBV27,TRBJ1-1,CASSMGSEAFF
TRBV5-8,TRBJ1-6,CASSLGGEWSPLHF
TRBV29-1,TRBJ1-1,CSVGGTGGNTEAFF
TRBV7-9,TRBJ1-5,CASSLARGQDYNQPQHF
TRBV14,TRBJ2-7,CASSYGTGFIYEQYF
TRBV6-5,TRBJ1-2,CASTTPGRANYGYTF
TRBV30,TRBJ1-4,CAWSVDWPGATNEKLFF
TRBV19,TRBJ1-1,CASIRIGVTEAFF
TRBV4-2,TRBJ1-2,CASSQNRDRGYGYTF
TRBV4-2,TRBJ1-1,CASSSQGGGTEAFF
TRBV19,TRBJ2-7,CASSKQGREQYF
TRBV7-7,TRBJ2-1,CASSKGQGDDNEQFF
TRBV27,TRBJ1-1,CASSFSRNTEAFF
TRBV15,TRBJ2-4,CATSRVRDSMGNIQYF
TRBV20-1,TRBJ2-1,CSARDFDEQFF
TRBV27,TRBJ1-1,CASSLSGTEIMNTEAFF
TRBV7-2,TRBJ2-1,CASSLPRGGRNEQFF
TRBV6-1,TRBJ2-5,CASSDQVQETQYF
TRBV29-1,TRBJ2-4,CSVRTIWNIQYF
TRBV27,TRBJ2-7,CASSLSRGFVNREQYF
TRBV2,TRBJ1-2,CASSELGTESLYGYTF
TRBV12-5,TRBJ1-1,CASGWDGNTEAFF
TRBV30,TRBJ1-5,CAWSPKRGSSNQPQHF
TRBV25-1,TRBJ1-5,CASSGQGSNQPQHF
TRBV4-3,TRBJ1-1,CASSHGTGAINTEAFF
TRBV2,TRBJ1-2,CASSEDSPGLRVHGYTF
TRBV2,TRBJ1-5,CASSGQQGNQPQHF
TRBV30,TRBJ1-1,CASSKGDSYTEAFF
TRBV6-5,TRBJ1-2,CASSRQGDNYGYTF
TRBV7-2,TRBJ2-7,CASSQSGVAARYYEQYF
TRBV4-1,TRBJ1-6,CASSQVGTVTNSPLHF
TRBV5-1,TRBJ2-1,CASREGTASYNEQFF
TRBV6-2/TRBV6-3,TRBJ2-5,CASSYGTEGTQYF
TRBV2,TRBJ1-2,CASRAGQGIDGYTF
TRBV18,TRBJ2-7,CASSPDRASHEQYF
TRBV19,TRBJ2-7,CASSIGPGTSYEQYF
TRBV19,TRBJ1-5,CASSPRRGQGNQPQHF
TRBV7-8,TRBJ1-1,CASSSPARGEKAFF
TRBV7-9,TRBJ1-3,CASKPGGPGGNTIYF